The clone carrying this T cell receptor beta chain was observed many times. What it binds is not known. These data originate in a study of T-cell reconstitution after alpha-beta-depleted transplantation in children. Study-wide results and caveats: Expanded graft clones numbering several hundred reportedly gave rise to alpha-beta T cells about two months after transplant. Several patients had high TCRbeta diversity at day 60; it came from surviving recipient T cells and thymic progenitors. At one year after transplant, newly produced T cells mostly accounted for T-cell counts and diversity.

This CDR3 is 14 amino acids long. Germline V gene sequence: CDR1 LGHNA, CDR2 YSLEER. V lost 1 base to trimming and J lost 7 bases, with 14 bases between them. During its preparation, the TCRbeta library received unique molecular identifiers. TCRdb re-analysed the PCR reads in MiXCR, keeping a single row per CDR3 protein. The repertoire holds about 300,000 distinct CDR3 sequences, with about a tenth as singletons. The clonotype comes from a boy under two years old with acute myeloid leukemia, due to receive a stem cell transplant. This chain links TRBV4-3 with TRBJ2-7; TRBD2 might be the D (5 bases). Sequenced here: PBMCs, sampled before TCRalphabeta/CD19-depleted stem cell transplant. CDR3 sequence (DNA): TGCGCCAGCAGCCAAGGTGGAGGCTCTGGGGAGCAGTACTTC. Its protein is CASSQGGGSGEQYF.